This T cell receptor (beta chain) stems from a study of identical twins. TCRdb re-called the 5' RACE reads through MiXCR, storing one row per CDR3 protein. The sample records around 670,000 distinct CDR3 sequences, roughly 6% being singletons. The CDR3 totals 14 residues. The ends lost 8 bases at V and 7 bases at J; junction bases unmatched: 7. Germline CDR1 is MDHEN and CDR2 is SYDVKM. The sequencing input was naive T cells sorted from blood. The V call is TRBV28, the J call TRBJ2-4; 11 positions match TRBD2. This receptor was obtained from a young man in good health. CDR3 nucleotides: TGTGCCAGCGGGAATAGCGGGAGGGTGAACATTCAGTACTTC. This encodes CASGNSGRVNIQYF.